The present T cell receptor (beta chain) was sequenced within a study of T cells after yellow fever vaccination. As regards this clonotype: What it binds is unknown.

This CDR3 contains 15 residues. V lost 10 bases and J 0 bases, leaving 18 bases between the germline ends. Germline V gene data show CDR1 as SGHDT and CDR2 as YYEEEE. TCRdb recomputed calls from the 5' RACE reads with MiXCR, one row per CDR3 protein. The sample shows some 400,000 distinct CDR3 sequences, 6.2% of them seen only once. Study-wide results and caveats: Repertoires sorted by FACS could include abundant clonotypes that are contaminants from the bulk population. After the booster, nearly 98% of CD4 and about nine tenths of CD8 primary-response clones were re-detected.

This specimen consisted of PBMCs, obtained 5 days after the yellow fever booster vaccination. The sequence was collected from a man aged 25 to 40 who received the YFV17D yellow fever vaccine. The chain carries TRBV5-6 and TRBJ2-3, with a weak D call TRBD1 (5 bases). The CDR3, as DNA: TGTGCCCGCCAACAACCGGCAGGGAGCACAGATACGCAGTATTTT. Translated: CARQQPAGSTDTQYF.